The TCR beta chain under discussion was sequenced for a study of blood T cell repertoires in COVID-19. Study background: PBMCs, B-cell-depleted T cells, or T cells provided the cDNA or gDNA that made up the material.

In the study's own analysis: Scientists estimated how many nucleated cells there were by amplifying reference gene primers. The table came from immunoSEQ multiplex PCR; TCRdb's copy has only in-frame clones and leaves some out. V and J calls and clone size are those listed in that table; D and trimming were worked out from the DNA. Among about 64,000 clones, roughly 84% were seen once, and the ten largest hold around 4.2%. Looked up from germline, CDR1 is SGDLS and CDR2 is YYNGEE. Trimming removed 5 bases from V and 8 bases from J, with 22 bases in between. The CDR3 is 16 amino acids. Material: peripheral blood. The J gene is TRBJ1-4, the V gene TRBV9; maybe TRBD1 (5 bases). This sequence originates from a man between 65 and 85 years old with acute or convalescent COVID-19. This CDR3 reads CASRAGGAGDDEKLFF. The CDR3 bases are TGTGCCAGCAGAGCTGGAGGGGCGGGGGACGACGAAAAACTGTTTTTT.